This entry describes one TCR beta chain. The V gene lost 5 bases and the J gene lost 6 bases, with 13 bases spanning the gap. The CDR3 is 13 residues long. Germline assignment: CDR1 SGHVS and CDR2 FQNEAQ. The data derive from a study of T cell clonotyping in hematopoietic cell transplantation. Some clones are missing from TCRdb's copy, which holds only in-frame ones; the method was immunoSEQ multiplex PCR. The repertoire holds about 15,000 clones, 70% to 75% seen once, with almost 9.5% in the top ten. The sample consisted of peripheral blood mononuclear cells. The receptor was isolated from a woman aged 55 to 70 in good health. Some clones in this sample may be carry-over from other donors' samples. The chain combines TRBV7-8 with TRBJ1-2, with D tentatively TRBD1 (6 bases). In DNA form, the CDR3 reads TGTGCCAGCAGCGACTTGGGGGGCCATGGCTACACCTTC. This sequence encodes CASSDLGGHGYTF. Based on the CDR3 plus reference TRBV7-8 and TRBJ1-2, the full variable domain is GAGVSQSPRYKVAKRGQDVALRCDPISGHVSLFWYQQALGQGPEFLTYFQNEAQLDKSGLPSDRFFAERPEGSVSTLKIQRTQQEDSAVYLCASSDLGGHGYTFGSGTRLTVV.